The sequence of this T cell receptor delta chain was determined in a study of Vδ1+ human thymocytes. Study-wide points: Thymic TRG and TRD repertoires appeared highly polyclonal, with Gaussian CDR3 length distributions. Around 20% of thymic delta-chain sequences were Vdelta2, with few Vdelta3, unlike blood Vdelta1+ controls. TRG sequences recurred across donors, whereas TRD sequences stayed essentially private.

Germline assignment: CDR1 TSWWSYY and CDR2 QGS. The CDR3 loop spans 16 amino acids. The V gene lost 4 bases and the J gene lost 0 bases, with 15 bases spanning the gap. This clone came up a few times. The antigen is undetermined. The template was reverse-transcribed extracted RNA. CDR3 amplicons came from multiplex PCR with pooled V-gene forward and constant-region reverse primers. TCRdb redid the clone calls on the multiplex PCR reads with CATT. The table lists fewer than 90,000 delta-chain clones, approximately 37% of them singletons. Thymocytes were sorted as CD3+ TCRVdelta1+ TCRVdelta2- after alphabeta T cell depletion.

Specimen: Vdelta1+ gamma-delta thymocytes from the thymus. Subset in this sample: FACS-sorted CD3+ TCRalphabeta- TCRVdelta1+ TCRVdelta2- thymocytes. This receptor was taken from a boy under two years old who had congenital heart surgery. The gene calls are TRDV1 and TRDJ1; D is unclear. The CDR3 sequence is CALGGARRSYTDKLIF. CDR3 sequence (DNA): TGTGCTCTTGGGGGGGCAAGACGAAGCTACACCGATAAACTCATCTTT.